These 4 T cell receptor beta chains share one sample of origin, sequenced in a study of T cell responses to AZD1222 COVID-19 vaccine (dated by TCRdb to 2020 to 2022). This sample's time point label indicates: about 28 days (+/-7) after the second vaccine dose. To prepare the library, the immunoSEQ multiplex PCR assay was applied. TCRdb mirrors the immuneACCESS table, restricted to in-frame sequences. Some clones are absent from its copies; in checked studies, under half trace to an unresolved V gene, and the reason for the others is unknown. The sample table records about 150,000 clones; roughly 90% of these occur just once. Roughly 3% of the sample is in the top ten clones. The sample in question was peripheral blood, obtained 28 days after the second AZD1222 dose. These receptors were obtained from an adult who received the AZD1222 COVID-19 vaccine.

The chain employs TRBV9 and TRBJ1-2; perhaps TRBD1 as D (5 bases). Per the germline V gene, CDR1 is SGDLS and CDR2 is YYNGEE. With 4 bases removed from V and 3 bases from J, the gap between germline ends came to 16 bases. The CDR3 is 15 residues long. The CDR3 reads CASSPHGAGDYGYTF. Written as DNA, the CDR3 is TGTGCCAGCAGCCCCCACGGGGCGGGGGACTATGGCTACACCTTC.

V gene TRBV11-1 combines with J gene TRBJ2-3; D is perhaps TRBD2 (6 bases). CDR1 is SGHAT and CDR2 is FQDESV in the germline V gene (reference sequence). The CDR3 is 15 amino acids. V lost 2 bases to trimming and J lost 1 base, with 10 bases between them. The CDR3 sequence is CASSLRRGRTDTQYF. CDR3 in DNA: TGTGCCAGCAGCTTAAGGAGGGGACGCACAGATACGCAGTATTTT.

This clone showed up just once. The J gene is TRBJ1-5, the V gene TRBV28; 8 bases are shared with TRBD1. The CDR3 extends over 17 amino acids. Germline values: CDR1 MDHEN, CDR2 SYDVKM. J lost 0 bases, V lost 3 bases, and 7 bases had no gene match. Here the CDR3 DNA reads TGTGCCAGCAGTTTGGGGACAGGAATCGATAGCAATCAGCCCCAGCATTTT. Translation gives CASSLGTGIDSNQPQHF.

CDR3 in DNA: TGTGCCAGCAGCAAAACAGGTTTTGGAAACACCATATATTTT. This codes for CASSKTGFGNTIYF. V usage is TRBV9 and J usage is TRBJ1-3, with D possibly matching TRBD1 (5 bases). The CDR3 covers 14 residues. Between the trimmed V and J ends, which lost 4 bases and 3 bases, there was a span of 11 bases. Germline CDR1 SGDLS, CDR2 YYNGEE.